The rows below give T cell receptor beta chains drawn from one sample of a study of Graves' ophthalmopathy and Graves' hyperthyroidism. TCRdb re-derived calls from the multiplex PCR reads in MiXCR, one entry per CDR3 protein. The repertoire holds approximately 17,000 distinct CDR3 sequences, roughly 46% seen once, with around 25% in the top ten. Sequenced input: peripheral blood. All receptors come from a middle-aged woman with stable Graves' hyperthyroidism. Both conserved end residues are part of each CDR3. D genes are given only for firm matches. Expanded clones get a size class; other rows say once, few or many, or leave the size out.

J	V	D	size	DNA	CDR3
TRBJ1-2	TRBV9	.	.	TGTGTCAGCAGCGTGGGAAGGGCGGGGAACTATGGCCACACCTTC	CVSSVGRAGNYGHTF
TRBJ2-3	TRBV6-1	TRBD1	few	TGTGCCAGCAGTGAAGCGACGGGACAGGGAACAGATACGCAGTATTTT	CASSEATGQGTDTQYF
TRBJ2-1	TRBV20-1	.	many	TGCAGTGCTTTCCCCCCTGGGGTCAATGAGCAGTTCTTC	CSAFPPGVNEQFF
TRBJ1-1	TRBV11-3	.	.	TGTGCCAGCAGCCGGCTTCGAGCGAACACTGAAGCTTTCTTT	CASSRLRANTEAFF
TRBJ2-7	TRBV24-1	.	medium-sized	TGTGCCACCCCACCCAAGCGGTCGAGCTCCTACGAGCAGTACTTC	CATPPKRSSSYEQYF
TRBJ1-1	TRBV25-1	.	.	TGTGCCAGCAGACTTCTGAACACTGAAGCTTTCTTT	CASRLLNTEAFF
TRBJ1-1	TRBV7-8	TRBD1	medium-sized	TGTGCCAGCAGCTGGAAGGGGGCGTTGAACACTGAAGCTTTCTTT	CASSWKGALNTEAFF
TRBJ1-2	TRBV7-8	TRBD1	.	TGTGCCAGCAGCACTCCGACGGACGGATCAGACAGGGCGCTAAGCTACACCTTC	CASSTPTDGSDRALSYTF
TRBJ2-5	TRBV20-1	.	many	TGCAGTGCTAGTACGGCCAGGGGCCAACAAGAGACCCAGTACTTC	CSASTARGQQETQYF
TRBJ2-2	TRBV27	TRBD2	.	TGTGCCAGCAGTTTATATATAGTGGTGGCTAGCGGGAACACCGGGGAGCTGTTTTTT	CASSLYIVVASGNTGELFF
TRBJ2-2	TRBV24-1	TRBD1	medium-sized	TGTGCCACCAGTGATACGGCAGGGGGTGAGACCGGGGAGCTGTTTTTT	CATSDTAGGETGELFF
TRBJ1-6	TRBV7-9	.	.	TGTGCCAGCAGCTTAGGGCAGGGAAATCCACCCCTCCACTTT	CASSLGQGNPPLHF
TRBJ2-7	TRBV6-5	TRBD2	few	TGTGCCAGCAGCCGCGGGGGGGCCTATCGCTCCTACGAGCAGTACTTC	CASSRGGAYRSYEQYF
TRBJ1-5	TRBV20-1	.	.	TGCAGTGCGGCGCGGGGAGCTAAGGCCCAGCATTTT	CSAARGAKAQHF
TRBJ2-5	TRBV9	.	.	TGTGCCAGCAGCGTAGGGACTACAAGAGGAGAGACCCAGTACTTC	CASSVGTTRGETQYF
TRBJ2-5	TRBV5-4	.	few	TGTGCCAGCAGTGAGTTGGGAGGGGGTGGAGAGACCCAGTACTTC	CASSELGGGGETQYF
TRBJ2-3	TRBV24-1	TRBD2	medium-sized	TGTGCCACCAGTGACCCGAGCGGGAGGGGTACAGATACGCAGTATTTT	CATSDPSGRGTDTQYF
TRBJ2-5	TRBV7-6	.	medium-sized	TGTGCCAGCAGCTTACAGGGTGGGGGTCAGACCCAGTACTTC	CASSLQGGGQTQYF
TRBJ2-1	TRBV29-1	.	.	TGCAGCGCACCCTCACCCTCGGGTCATGAGCAGTTCTTC	CSAPSPSGHEQFF
TRBJ2-1	TRBV7-8	.	medium-sized	TGTGCCAGCAGCCTAGGGTCCAATGAGCAGTTCTTC	CASSLGSNEQFF
TRBJ2-7	TRBV5-1	TRBD1	many	TGCGCCAGCAGAAGGACAGTTGCAGGGGGTTCCTACGAGCAGTACTTC	CASRRTVAGGSYEQYF
TRBJ2-5	TRBV2	TRBD2	.	TGTGCCAGCCCTCAGCTAGCGGGGGGCGGAGAGACCCAGTACTTC	CASPQLAGGGETQYF
TRBJ2-3	TRBV20-1	TRBD2	once	TGCAGTGCTAGGAGGGAGGGGATAACAGATACGCAGTATTTT	CSARREGITDTQYF
TRBJ2-7	TRBV18	.	few	TGTGCCAGCTCACCGGGGAGATCCTACGAGCAGTACTTC	CASSPGRSYEQYF
TRBJ2-7	TRBV2	.	.	TGTGCCAGCAGTGATGGCAGGGCCAACTACGAGCAGTACTTC	CASSDGRANYEQYF
TRBJ1-6	TRBV12-3/TRBV12-4	.	.	TGTGCCAGCAGTTTAGTTTCCGGGTTAGGATCACCCCTCCACTTT	CASSLVSGLGSPLHF
TRBJ2-7	TRBV19	TRBD2	.	TGTGCCACCAGACCGGGACTAGGGGGAGTGGGCGAGCAGTACTTC	CATRPGLGGVGEQYF
TRBJ2-1	TRBV10-3	TRBD2	.	TGTGCCATTAGGACTAGCGGAGATAACAATGAGCAGTTCTTC	CAIRTSGDNNEQFF
TRBJ2-5	TRBV2	TRBD1	.	TGTGCCAGCAGCGGGACAGGGGGCATGGAGACCCAGTACTTC	CASSGTGGMETQYF
TRBJ2-7	TRBV9	TRBD1	many	TGTGCCAGCAGCGGGGGCAGGGGGAGCTCCTACGAGCAGTACTTC	CASSGGRGSSYEQYF
TRBJ1-6	TRBV5-1	.	many	TGCGCCAGCAGCTTGGTGGCAGGGGATAATTCACCCCTCCACTTT	CASSLVAGDNSPLHF
TRBJ1-5	TRBV19	.	medium-sized	TGTGCCAGTAGTTACAGGAATCAGCCCCAGCATTTT	CASSYRNQPQHF
TRBJ1-2	TRBV15	.	medium-sized	TGTGCCACCAGGGTAGAAGAGAACCGAATCTATGGCTACACCTTC	CATRVEENRIYGYTF
TRBJ1-2	TRBV9	TRBD1	.	TGTGCCAGCAGCGCCGGACAGGGGCGAGGAGGTAACTATGGCTACACCTTC	CASSAGQGRGGNYGYTF
TRBJ2-2	TRBV29-1	.	medium-sized	TGCAGCGTTCGACAGAACGGGGAGCTGTTTTTT	CSVRQNGELFF
TRBJ1-5	TRBV12-3/TRBV12-4	.	many	TGTGCCAGCAAACAAACAGGGCCCAGCAATCAGCCCCAGCATTTT	CASKQTGPSNQPQHF
TRBJ1-2	TRBV20-1	.	many	TGCAGTGCCCAGAGATCAGGACAGATTTATGGCTACACCTTC	CSAQRSGQIYGYTF
TRBJ2-2	TRBV19	.	many	TGTGCCAGTAGTATTTCCAGGACGAACACCGGGGAGCTGTTTTTT	CASSISRTNTGELFF
TRBJ1-2	TRBV10-3	.	once	TGTGCCGCCTGCGACGGTGGAGGAGATGGCTACACCTTC	CAACDGGGDGYTF
TRBJ1-4	TRBV3-1	.	few	TGTGCCAGCAGCCAAGGGACGGGGGTTAGGGGAAATGAAAAACTGTTTTTT	CASSQGTGVRGNEKLFF
TRBJ2-7	TRBV28	TRBD1	few	TGTGCCAGCAGCCTGGGACAGCCACCTTACGAGCAGTACTTC	CASSLGQPPYEQYF
TRBJ1-1	TRBV9	.	.	TGTGCCAGCAGCCCACGGGTTGACACTGAAGCTTTCTTT	CASSPRVDTEAFF
TRBJ2-5	TRBV7-2	.	medium-sized	TGTGCCAGCAGCTTAGCTTTCGGGACCAGAGAGACCCAGTACTTC	CASSLAFGTRETQYF
TRBJ1-5	TRBV28	TRBD1	few	TGTGCCAGCAGTTTGGCGGGACAGGACATCGCGCCCCAGCATTTT	CASSLAGQDIAPQHF
TRBJ2-7	TRBV7-9	.	.	TGTGCCAGCAGCTTAGACGTGGGGGACGAGCAGTACTTC	CASSLDVGDEQYF
TRBJ2-2	TRBV7-3	.	.	TGTGCCAGCAGTTTATGGGGCGCCTCCGGGGAGCTGTTTTTT	CASSLWGASGELFF
TRBJ2-7	TRBV7-2	TRBD1	medium-sized	TGTGCCAGCAGCTTAGCAGGAGGACAGGCGTACGAGCAGTACTTC	CASSLAGGQAYEQYF
TRBJ2-3	TRBV5-1	TRBD2	once	TGCGCCAGCAGCGAATGGGGGGGAAGACCTAGCACAGATACGCAGTATTTT	CASSEWGGRPSTDTQYF
TRBJ1-6	TRBV2	.	medium-sized	TGTGCCATACGGGGGGTTGGGCGTAATTCACCCCTCCACTTT	CAIRGVGRNSPLHF
TRBJ2-1	TRBV19	.	medium-sized	TGTGCCAGTAGTATCCCGGGGAGAGGGACTCGGTTCTTC	CASSIPGRGTRFF